The 14 T cell receptor beta chains below all came from one sample that was sequenced in a study of blood T cell repertoires in COVID-19. Here immunoSEQ multiplex PCR was the method, and the copy in TCRdb shows in-frame clones only, minus some. The sample holds around 150,000 clones, 70% to 90% seen once. The sequenced sample was PBMCs or T cells enriched from blood (not recorded which). Receptors were obtained from a woman between 50 and 59 years old with acute COVID-19.

The rearrangement uses TRBV5-1 and TRBJ2-7; 7 bases fit TRBD1. With V trimmed by 0 bases and J by 2 bases, 5 bases remained unmatched. The CDR3 runs 15 residues. Germline-derived CDR1 and CDR2 are SGHRS and YFSETQ. The CDR3: CASSLAPGTAYEQYF. The CDR3 bases are TGCGCCAGCAGCTTGGCCCCCGGGACAGCCTACGAGCAGTACTTC.

The chain has TRBV19 and TRBJ2-7; the D is unclear. Between the trimmed V and J ends, which lost 3 bases and 0 bases, there was a span of 12 bases. Germline V CDR1 and CDR2: LNHDA, SQIVND (reference sequence). The CDR3 consists of 15 residues. CDR3 in amino acids: CASSIQRGSSYEQYF. As DNA, the CDR3 is TGTGCCAGTAGTATCCAACGAGGAAGCTCCTACGAGCAGTACTTC.

A remark on this clone: An end of the junction differs from the germline gene, which may be a read error. The CDR3 is CASTTSRADTQYF. As DNA, the CDR3 is TGTGCTAGCACGACTAGCCGAGCAGATACGCAGTATTTT. This chain connects TRBV7-2 to TRBJ2-3; 7 bases are shared with TRBD2. CDR1 is SGHTA, CDR2 FQGNSA, per germline. This CDR3 has 13 residues.

V usage is TRBV21-1 and J usage is TRBJ2-3; no DNA check was done on the table's D call, TRBD2. TRBV21-1 is assigned pseudogene status. CDR3 length: 17 residues. CDR3 region: CASSKEGLAGGTDTQYF. In DNA form, the CDR3 reads TGTGCCAGCAGCAAAGAAGGACTAGCGGGAGGGACAGATACGCAGTATTTT.

The chain employs TRBV5-4 and TRBJ1-1; weak D call: TRBD1 (5 bases). Trimming took 5 bases from V and 12 from J, leaving 17 bases between them. The germline gives CDR1 SGHNT, CDR2 YYREEE (reference sequence). The CDR3 has 12 amino acids. The CDR3 spells CASSFQGGKSFF. For the CDR3, the DNA is TGTGCCAGCAGTTTTCAGGGCGGGAAATCTTTCTTT. The full variable domain, completed using reference TRBV5-4 and TRBJ1-1, is ETGVTQSPTHLIKTRGQQVTLRCSSQSGHNTVSWYQQALGQGPQFIFQYYREEENGRGNFPPRFSGLQFPNYSSELNVNALELDDSALYLCASSFQGGKSFFGQGTRLTVV.

The chain has TRBV10-1 and TRBJ2-1; 10 bases align to TRBD2. Germline CDR1 WNHNN, CDR2 SYGVQD (reference sequence). The CDR3 length is 14 residues. V shed 2 bases and J 9 bases; nucleotides not matched to a gene: 4. CDR3 sequence: CASSESGRATEQFF. CDR3 DNA: TGCGCCAGCAGTGAGAGCGGGAGGGCCACTGAGCAGTTCTTC.

The chain couples TRBV5-1 to TRBJ2-5; D not resolved. Per the germline V gene, CDR1 is SGHRS and CDR2 is YFSETQ. The CDR3 runs to 12 residues. Trimming took off 4 bases at V and 3 bases at J, with 7 bases between the two ends. CDR3 protein: CASSTGEETQYF. CDR3 DNA: TGCGCCAGCAGCACCGGTGAAGAGACCCAGTACTTC.

The rearrangement uses TRBV5-4 and TRBJ2-7; 9 nucleotides align to TRBD1. Germline V CDR1 and CDR2: SGHNT, YYREEE (reference sequence). The CDR3 length is 14 residues. Losses at the gene ends were 4 bases for V and 2 bases for J; bases not matched to a gene: 4. Here the CDR3 reads CASSPRDRAYEQYF. In DNA, the CDR3 is TGTGCCAGCAGCCCCCGGGACAGGGCCTACGAGCAGTACTTC. Using reference TRBV5-4 and TRBJ2-7 for the parts outside the CDR3, the full variable domain is ETGVTQSPTHLIKTRGQQVTLRCSSQSGHNTVSWYQQALGQGPQFIFQYYREEENGRGNFPPRFSGLQFPNYSSELNVNALELDDSALYLCASSPRDRAYEQYFGPGTRLTVT.

The J gene is TRBJ2-1, the V gene TRBV7-2; 12 bases map to TRBD2. There are 17 residues in the CDR3. Germline CDR1 SGHTA, CDR2 FQGNSA. Unmatched junction bases numbered 13, after V lost 5 bases and J lost 8 bases. The CDR3 bases are TGTGCCAGCAGCCTAGGGGCGCTAGCGGGAGGGGGGGATGAGCAGTTCTTC. Its protein is CASSLGALAGGGDEQFF.

CDR3 in DNA: TGTGCCAGCTCGACAGGGGAGGAAGAGACCCAGTACTTC. Translating it yields CASSTGEEETQYF. The V and J genes are TRBV18 and TRBJ2-5; TRBD1 agrees at 8 bases. CDR3 length: 13 residues. CDR1 is KGHSH and CDR2 is LQKENI in the germline V gene. J gave up 3 bases and V 6 bases, and 3 bases lay outside the gene matches.

This clone was recorded a few times. The rearrangement uses TRBV10-3 and TRBJ1-2; no clear D gene. The ends were cut back, 3 bases at V and 5 bases at J, with 22 bases in the middle. This CDR3 region has 17 residues. The germline CDR1 and CDR2 sequences are ENHRY and SYGVKD. The CDR3 is CAISDPTPQAPGYGYTF. CDR3 DNA sequence: TGTGCCATCAGTGACCCCACCCCCCAAGCCCCGGGGTATGGCTACACCTTC.

The gene calls are TRBV7-8 and TRBJ2-1; 10 bases match TRBD2. With V trimmed by 6 bases and J by 5 bases, 13 bases remained unmatched. This CDR3 has 17 amino acids. From germline, CDR1 is SGHVS and CDR2 FQNEAQ. The CDR3 protein is CASSIRRAGGNNNEQFF. DNA for the CDR3: TGTGCCAGCAGTATAAGAAGAGCGGGAGGGAATAACAATGAGCAGTTCTTC.

The chain has TRBV15 and TRBJ2-7; 7 positions match TRBD1. V was pared by 4 bases and J by 0 bases, with 6 bases of the junction left unmatched. The CDR3 covers 15 residues. Germline-derived CDR1 and CDR2 are LNHNV and YYDKDF (reference sequence). The CDR3 bases are TGTGCCACCAGCAAAGCAAGGACAGGCTCCTACGAGCAGTACTTC. Its protein is CATSKARTGSYEQYF.

This chain joins TRBV21-1 and TRBJ1-1; the D segment call TRBD1 is taken from the table without a DNA check. TRBV21-1 is described as a pseudogene. The CDR3 covers 16 residues. The CDR3 bases are TGTGCCAGCAGCAAAGAGCACAGGGTGGGAAACACTGAAGCTTTCTTT. It translates to CASSKEHRVGNTEAFF.